This T cell receptor beta chain appears in the sequencing data of a study of immune heterogeneity within non-small cell lung tumors. Across the whole study: Squamous cell carcinomas accounted for a few of the tumors, non-squamous carcinomas for 10, and 1 was not otherwise specified. General study findings and limits: Local tumor mutational burden correlated moderately but significantly with local T-cell clonality (R about 0.34). Recurrence of identical dominant CDR3 beta clonotypes was observed across tumor sites within a patient, alongside site-unique high-frequency clones.

This CDR3 comprises 18 residues. CDR1 and CDR2 (germline): MNHNY, SVGAGI (reference sequence). Template material comprised bulk tumor genomic DNA at roughly 650 ng per sample. Several biopsies per primary tumor, spaced far apart, were taken during surgery. These patients got curative surgery after being newly diagnosed with untreated non-small cell lung cancer. Donation came from patients with newly diagnosed non-small cell lung cancer who were having surgery with curative intent. Note on this clonotype: Its matching antigen is unknown. It may be a read error: a sequence one base away is much more abundant.

The authors amplified TCR beta CDR3 by multiplex PCR with 32 V and 13 J primers. TCRdb reprocessed the multiplex PCR reads with MiXCR, giving one entry per CDR3 protein. The sample lists 14,000 to 15,000 distinct CDR3 sequences; around 27% were seen once. Sequencing was done on a sample of lung tumor tissue. The chain recombines TRBV6-6 with TRBJ1-1; D possibly corresponds to TRBD1 (5 bases). The sequence was collected from a man aged 35 to 55 with non-small cell lung cancer. The CDR3 spells CAISYSGGVRQMNTEAFF. Here the CDR3 DNA reads TGTGCCATCAGTTACTCTGGGGGGGTTCGACAGATGAACACTGAAGCTTTCTTT.